The 19 T cell receptor beta chains reported below all come from one sample, sequenced in a study of blood T cell repertoires in COVID-19. Measured with immunoSEQ multiplex PCR; TCRdb has only the in-frame clones, and not every one. The table includes roughly 410,000 clones, around 87% detected once. The sample was peripheral blood. The receptors shown here come from a woman aged 55-69 years with COVID-19, enrolled during active disease.

This clone has a handful of counts. J is TRBJ2-2 and V is TRBV9; the D gene is possibly TRBD1 (5 bases). The V end lost 2 bases, the J end lost 3 bases, and 8 bases lay between the germline ends. Germline CDR1 SGDLS, CDR2 YYNGEE. This CDR3 region has 14 residues. In DNA, the CDR3 is TGTGCCAGCAGCGTTCAGGGATACACCGGGGAGCTGTTTTTT. Translated, it gives CASSVQGYTGELFF. Using reference TRBV9 and TRBJ2-2 for the parts outside the CDR3, the full variable domain is DSGVTQTPKHLITATGQRVTLRCSPRSGDLSVYWYQQSLDQGLQFLIQYYNGEERAKGNILERFSAQQFPDLHSELNLSSLELGDSALYFCASSVQGYTGELFFGEGSRLTVL.

The CDR3 DNA reads as TGCAGCGTTCGGGGGACAGGGAAAAGCTACACCTTC. It encodes CSVRGTGKSYTF. The rearrangement links TRBV29-1 to TRBJ1-2; 9 bases align to TRBD1. Per the germline V gene, CDR1 is SQVTM and CDR2 is ANQGSEA. The CDR3 loop spans 12 amino acids. The ends lost 5 bases at V and 9 bases at J; junction bases unmatched: 7.

J is TRBJ2-7 and V is TRBV7-9; TRBD1 agrees at 10 bases. The CDR3 is made up of 15 amino acids. Looked up from germline, CDR1 is SEHNR and CDR2 is FQNEAQ (reference sequence). After removal of 2 bases from V and 3 bases from J, the junction contained 4 bases not matched to a gene. The CDR3 loop is CASSLPTGGDYEQYF. CDR3 sequence (DNA): TGTGCCAGCAGCTTACCGACAGGGGGCGACTACGAGCAGTACTTC.

This chain's CDR3 is CASSTPGQGASEKLFF. The CDR3 nucleotides read TGTGCCAGCAGTACCCCGGGACAGGGTGCCAGCGAAAAACTGTTTTTT. The chain couples TRBV6-2 or TRBV6-3 to TRBJ1-4; 9 bases align to TRBD1. Germline CDR1 reads MNHEY; CDR2 reads SVGEGT. The CDR3 is 16 residues long. Trimming took 5 bases from V and 8 from J; bases not matched to a gene: 12.

With respect to this clone: Other DNA sequences in the same sample also yield this CDR3. This rearrangement joins TRBV19 to TRBJ1-1; no clear D gene. CDR1 and CDR2 (germline): LNHDA, SQIVND (reference sequence). V dropped 3 bases and J dropped 0 bases, with 5 bases sitting between them. CDR3 length equals 13 residues. The CDR3 DNA is TGTGCCAGTAGTATCGGGGTGAACACTGAAGCTTTCTTT. It is translated as CASSIGVNTEAFF.

V is TRBV7-2 and J is TRBJ2-7; 7 positions agree with TRBD1. Germline CDR1 is SGHTA and CDR2 is FQGNSA. CDR3 length: 14 residues. J gave up 3 bases and V 1 base, and 3 bases lay outside the gene matches. In DNA, the CDR3 is TGTGCCAGCAGCTTAGGTCAGGGGGTCTACGAGCAGTACTTC. Translation: CASSLGQGVYEQYF. The variable domain in full, completed from reference TRBV7-2 and TRBJ2-7, reads GAGVSQSPSNKVTEKGKDVELRCDPISGHTALYWYRQSLGQGLEFLIYFQGNSAPDKSGLPSDRFSAERTGGSVSTLTIQRTQQEDSAVYLCASSLGQGVYEQYFGPGTRLTVT.

The chain uses TRBV7-9 and TRBJ2-7, with D perhaps TRBD1 (6 bases). The length of the CDR3 is 13 residues. Germline-derived CDR1 and CDR2 are SEHNR and FQNEAQ (reference sequence). Between the trimmed V and J ends, which lost 5 bases and 3 bases, there was a span of 11 bases. DNA for the CDR3: TGTGCCAGCAGCGATGAACAGGGCTACGAGCAGTACTTC. Protein product: CASSDEQGYEQYF. The whole variable domain, remainder taken from reference TRBV7-9 and TRBJ2-7, is DTGVSQNPRHKITKRGQNVTFRCDPISEHNRLYWYRQTLGQGPEFLTYFQNEAQLEKSRLLSDRFSAERPKGSFSTLEIQRTEQGDSAMYLCASSDEQGYEQYFGPGTRLTVT.

The genes are TRBV24-1 and TRBJ2-3; D remains unclear. CDR1 and CDR2 (germline): KGHDR, SFDVKD. The CDR3 length is 15 residues. Between the trimmed V and J ends, which lost 4 bases and 1 base, there was a span of 11 bases. The CDR3 spells CATSDPGRGTDTQYF. The CDR3 nucleotides are TGTGCCACCAGTGACCCTGGCCGGGGCACAGATACGCAGTATTTT.

The chain joins TRBV6-5 to TRBJ1-3; perhaps TRBD1 as D (5 bases). The CDR3 contains 13 residues. The germline V gene has CDR1 MNHEY and CDR2 SVGAGI. V gave up 8 bases and J gave up 0 bases, with 8 bases separating them. The CDR3 DNA is TGTGCCAGCGGACAAAGCTCTGGAAACACCATATATTTT. Translated, it gives CASGQSSGNTIYF.

V usage is TRBV5-4 and J usage is TRBJ2-4, with D maybe TRBD1 (5 bases). The length of the CDR3 is 14 residues. The germline V and J ends were trimmed by 3 bases and 9 bases, with 16 bases remaining between them. Looked up from germline, CDR1 is SGHNT and CDR2 is YYREEE (reference sequence). CDR3 residues: CASSSAGLTGIQYF. Here the CDR3 DNA reads TGTGCCAGCAGCTCCGCAGGGCTCACGGGCATTCAGTACTTC.

The rearrangement links TRBV7-2 to TRBJ1-2; 7 bases align to TRBD1. Per the germline V gene, CDR1 is SGHTA and CDR2 is FQGNSA. The CDR3 totals 15 residues. V shed 2 bases and J 4 bases; nucleotides not matched to a gene: 7. This CDR3 reads CASSLNGQARYGYTF. The DNA for the CDR3 is TGTGCCAGCAGCTTAAACGGACAGGCGCGCTATGGCTACACCTTC.

The chain carries TRBV9 and TRBJ2-1, with 8 bases identical to TRBD2. With V trimmed by 4 bases and J by 4 bases, 7 bases remained unmatched. Germline CDR1 and CDR2: SGDLS and YYNGEE. The CDR3 has 15 amino acids. The CDR3 spells CASSRRGGGYNEQFF. The CDR3 region has the DNA TGTGCCAGCAGCCGGAGGGGCGGGGGGTACAATGAGCAGTTCTTC. The full variable domain, with the rest looked up from reference TRBV9 and TRBJ2-1, is DSGVTQTPKHLITATGQRVTLRCSPRSGDLSVYWYQQSLDQGLQFLIQYYNGEERAKGNILERFSAQQFPDLHSELNLSSLELGDSALYFCASSRRGGGYNEQFFGPGTRLTVL.

The V gene is TRBV4-2, the J gene TRBJ1-1, with 10 bases matching TRBD1. CDR3 size: 12 residues. Germline V gene lookup returns CDR1 LGHNA and CDR2 YNFKEQ. V shed 2 bases and J 12 bases; nucleotides not matched to a gene: 3. The CDR3 nucleotides are TGTGCCAGCAGCCAAAGGACAGGGGGTCCTTTCTTT. This gives the protein CASSQRTGGPFF.

V is TRBV5-4 and J is TRBJ2-1; 8 nucleotides line up with TRBD2. Germline CDR1 and CDR2: SGHNT and YYREEE (reference sequence). The CDR3 contains 15 residues. Trimming cost V 2 bases and J 7 bases; bases outside gene matches: 8. DNA for the CDR3: TGTGCCAGCAGCTTTAGGAGCGGGGGCCCAAATGAGCAGTTCTTC. Protein product: CASSFRSGGPNEQFF.

Note on this clone: One end of the junction fails to match germline, which may point to a read error. V is TRBV5-1 and J is TRBJ1-4, with D tentatively TRBD1 (5 bases). The CDR3 consists of 15 residues. Per the germline V gene, CDR1 is SGHRS and CDR2 is YFSETQ. The CDR3 loop reads CASSLSGLPNEKLFF. CDR3 nucleotides: TGCGCCAGCAGCTTATCGGGACTCCCTAACGAAAAACTGTTTTTT.

J is TRBJ2-7 and V is TRBV28; 9 bases line up with TRBD1. This CDR3 contains 14 residues. The germline gives CDR1 MDHEN, CDR2 SYDVKM. V shed 6 bases, J shed 3 bases, and the junction held 6 bases outside the gene matches. The CDR3 sequence is CASRTTGQGYEQYF. As DNA, the CDR3 is TGTGCCAGCAGGACAACGGGACAGGGCTACGAGCAGTACTTC.

This rearrangement joins TRBV9 to TRBJ2-1; TRBD2 aligns across 8 bases. Trimming at V came to 2 bases and at J to 7 bases, leaving 11 bases not matched to a gene. The CDR3 is made up of 16 amino acids. CDR1 SGDLS and CDR2 YYNGEE come from the germline V gene. The CDR3 region has the DNA TGTGCCAGCAGCGTTTCGGGACTAGTCGGTGAGAATGAGCAGTTCTTC. It is translated as CASSVSGLVGENEQFF.

This rearrangement joins TRBV7-9 to TRBJ1-1; perhaps TRBD1 as D (5 bases). Germline V gene data show CDR1 as SEHNR and CDR2 as FQNEAQ (reference sequence). V was shortened by 6 bases and J by 1 base, with 18 bases between the two germline ends. This CDR3 contains 16 residues. The DNA for the CDR3 is TGTGCCAGCAGACTCCCCGGGGGGGTCCCGAACACTGAAGCTTTCTTT. Its translation is CASRLPGGVPNTEAFF.

This clone was seen only a few times. DNA of the CDR3: TGTGCCAGCAGCCAAGATCCCACGGGGAGCTATGGCTACACCTTC. Its protein product is CASSQDPTGSYGYTF. The rearrangement links TRBV4-2 to TRBJ1-2; no firm D call. CDR3 size: 15 residues. The V gene lost 0 bases and the J gene lost 4 bases, with 12 bases spanning the gap. The germline V gene encodes CDR1 LGHNA and CDR2 YNFKEQ.